The next 20 T cell receptor beta chains were all read from a single sample in a study of blood T cell repertoires in COVID-19 (dated by TCRdb to 2020 to 2022). The library was made by the immunoSEQ multiplex PCR assay. The table comes from immuneACCESS by way of TCRdb, which keeps in-frame sequences with V and J called. Part of the clones is missing from these tables; in studies checked, under half for an unresolved V gene and the rest for unknown reasons. This sample comprises 65,000 or so clones, 65% to 90% of them detected only once. The ten largest clonotypes hold approximately 3% of the sample. The sequenced sample was peripheral blood. The receptors were gathered from a man aged 45-65 years with active COVID-19.

The rearrangement joins TRBV5-4 to TRBJ2-7; perhaps TRBD1 as D (6 bases). The V end was cut by 4 bases, the J end by 1 base, with 18 bases between. Germline lookup yields CDR1 SGHNT and CDR2 YYREEE (reference sequence). The length of the CDR3 is 16 residues. The CDR3 DNA is TGTGCCAGCAGCCCTGCCGCCCCGGGACAATCCTACGAGCAGTACTTC. It codes for CASSPAAPGQSYEQYF. Looking up the rest from reference TRBV5-4 and TRBJ2-7 gives the full variable domain: ETGVTQSPTHLIKTRGQQVTLRCSSQSGHNTVSWYQQALGQGPQFIFQYYREEENGRGNFPPRFSGLQFPNYSSELNVNALELDDSALYLCASSPAAPGQSYEQYFGPGTRLTVT.

The chain has TRBV29-1 and TRBJ2-1; the match to TRBD2 covers 7 bases. V trimming: 7 bases; J trimming: 4 bases; junction bases outside the gene matches: 10. Per germline, CDR1 SQVTM and CDR2 ANQGSEA. CDR3 length equals 14 residues. The CDR3 loop reads CSGAGTGGYNEQFF. As DNA, the CDR3 is TGCAGCGGCGCAGGGACGGGGGGTTACAATGAGCAGTTCTTC.

As DNA, the CDR3 is TGCGCCAGCAGGGACACCCAAGAGACCCAGTACTTC. This sequence encodes CASRDTQETQYF. The chain has TRBV10-1 and TRBJ2-5; D perhaps matches TRBD1 (5 bases). CDR1 WNHNN and CDR2 SYGVQD come from the germline V gene (reference sequence). Trimming cost V 6 bases and J 1 base, with 6 bases left between them. There are 12 residues in the CDR3.

This clone was recorded only once. Here the CDR3 reads CASSEGDRGYLSPLHF. For the CDR3, the DNA is TGTGCCAGTAGTGAAGGGGACAGGGGGTATCTTTCACCCCTCCACTTT. The chain joins TRBV19 to TRBJ1-6; 11 bases are shared with TRBD1. Trimming cost V 5 bases and J 9 bases; bases outside gene matches: 9. Germline-derived CDR1 and CDR2 are LNHDA and SQIVND (reference sequence). The CDR3 length is 16 residues. The variable domain in full, with the rest retrieved from reference TRBV19 and TRBJ1-6, is DGGITQSPKYLFRKEGQNVTLSCEQNLNHDAMYWYRQDPGQGLRLIYYSQIVNDFQKGDIAEGYSVSREKKESFPLTVTSAQKNPTAFYLCASSEGDRGYLSPLHFGNGTRLTVT.

The rearrangement links TRBV6-6 to TRBJ2-7; the match to TRBD1 covers 9 bases. Looked up from germline, CDR1 is MNHNY and CDR2 is SVGAGI (reference sequence). After removal of 0 bases from V and 3 bases from J, the junction contained 3 bases not matched to a gene. CDR3 length equals 15 residues. CDR3: CASSYSGQGDYEQYF. The CDR3 DNA reads as TGTGCCAGCAGTTACTCGGGACAGGGAGACTACGAGCAGTACTTC.

The genes are TRBV5-5 and TRBJ1-5, with 8 bases aligning to TRBD1. CDR3 length equals 16 residues. V trimming: 4 bases; J trimming: 2 bases; junction bases outside the gene matches: 8. Germline V gene lookup returns CDR1 SGHKS and CDR2 YYEKEE (reference sequence). Here the CDR3 DNA reads TGTGCCAGCAGCGCCTGGACAGGGAAAGGCAATCAGCCCCAGCATTTT. Its protein is CASSAWTGKGNQPQHF.

The chain has TRBV11-3 and TRBJ2-2, with D perhaps matching TRBD2 (6 bases). V was clipped by 4 bases and J by 7 bases, with 16 bases between them. This CDR3 has 15 amino acids. The germline V gene encodes CDR1 SGHNT and CDR2 YENEEA. DNA of the CDR3: TGTGCCAGCAGCTCCCGTAGCGGCGGCGGCGGGGAGCTGTTTTTT. It translates to CASSSRSGGGGELFF.

This rearrangement joins TRBV6-1 to TRBJ1-1; D may be TRBD1 (6 bases). Germline CDR1 reads MNHNS; CDR2 reads SASEGT. V lost 1 base to trimming and J lost 0 bases, with 6 bases between them. The CDR3 extends over 14 amino acids. The CDR3 protein is CASSEDRVNTEAFF. The CDR3 DNA sequence: TGTGCCAGCAGTGAAGACAGGGTGAACACTGAAGCTTTCTTT.

The chain links TRBV19 to TRBJ2-5; 11 bases are a match to TRBD1. The V gene's germline CDR1 is LNHDA and CDR2 SQIVND (reference sequence). V was clipped by 4 bases and J by 6 bases; unmatched bases: 10. This CDR3 comprises 16 residues. The CDR3 here is CASSTGRGQGGKTQYF. CDR3 bases: TGTGCCAGTAGTACCGGTCGGGGACAGGGGGGAAAGACCCAGTACTTC.

The chain joins TRBV24-1 to TRBJ2-3, with 13 bases that match TRBD2. Germline values: CDR1 KGHDR, CDR2 SFDVKD. V shed 4 bases and J 2 bases; nucleotides not matched to a gene: 14. The CDR3 runs 20 residues. The CDR3 region has the DNA TGTGCCACCAGTGAACCGACAGGAACGACTAGCGGGAGGTCCACAGATACGCAGTATTTT. Translation: CATSEPTGTTSGRSTDTQYF.

The chain combines TRBV2 with TRBJ2-3, with 10 bases identical to TRBD1. The CDR3 has 15 residues. Trimming at V came to 8 bases and at J to 3 bases, leaving 8 bases not matched to a gene. Looked up from germline, CDR1 is SNHLY and CDR2 is FYNNEI. CDR3 nucleotide sequence: TGTGCCAGCTCGAGAGGACAGGGGGAAACAGATACGCAGTATTTT. It yields the protein CASSRGQGETDTQYF.

V gene TRBV18 combines with J gene TRBJ2-2, with D unresolved. The V and J ends lost 2 bases and 1 base respectively, with 8 bases between them. The CDR3 spans 15 residues. The germline V gene encodes CDR1 KGHSH and CDR2 LQKENI. The CDR3 spells CASSPETLNTGELFF. CDR3 sequence (DNA): TGTGCCAGCTCACCAGAGACACTGAACACCGGGGAGCTGTTTTTT.

This clone came up once. This chain links TRBV5-1 with TRBJ2-3, with D hard to call. Germline-derived CDR1 and CDR2 are SGHRS and YFSETQ. The CDR3 spans 13 residues. V was cut by 4 bases and J by 5 bases, with 11 bases left in between. The CDR3, as DNA: TGCGCCAGCAGCCTATCGACTCGAGATACGCAGTATTTT. This sequence encodes CASSLSTRDTQYF.

V is TRBV18 and J is TRBJ2-5; D perhaps matches TRBD2 (6 bases). V was shortened by 3 bases and J by 5 bases, with 16 bases between the two germline ends. Germline values: CDR1 KGHSH, CDR2 LQKENI. The CDR3 is made up of 15 amino acids. CDR3 sequence (DNA): TGTGCCAGCTCACCTTCTAGCGTGAGGGAGGAGACCCAGTACTTC. Its protein is CASSPSSVREETQYF.

This rearrangement joins TRBV7-6 to TRBJ2-7; no clear D. The CDR3 covers 15 residues. Between the trimmed V and J ends, which lost 2 bases and 1 base, there was a span of 12 bases. Germline V CDR1 and CDR2: SGHVS, FNYEAQ. The CDR3 coding sequence is TGTGCCAGCAGCTTATTGAGGCTGTTGTCCTACGAGCAGTACTTC. Residues: CASSLLRLLSYEQYF.

This chain uses TRBV15 with TRBJ2-2; 12 nucleotides agree with TRBD2. This CDR3 comprises 15 residues. After removal of 4 bases from V and 5 bases from J, the junction contained 2 bases not matched to a gene. Germline V CDR1 and CDR2: LNHNV, YYDKDF (reference sequence). In DNA, the CDR3 is TGTGCCACCAGCACCCTAGCGGGGGGGACCGGGGAGCTGTTTTTT. Amino acids: CATSTLAGGTGELFF. The full variable domain, its missing parts supplied by reference TRBV15 and TRBJ2-2, is DAMVIQNPRYQVTQFGKPVTLSCSQTLNHNVMYWYQQKSSQAPKLLFHYYDKDFNNEADTPDNFQSRRPNTSFCFLDIRSPGLGDTAMYLCATSTLAGGTGELFFGEGSRLTVL.

V and J are TRBV7-2 and TRBJ1-1, with 8 positions matching TRBD1. Germline V gene lookup returns CDR1 SGHTA and CDR2 FQGNSA. The CDR3 loop spans 14 amino acids. V lost 4 bases, J lost 5 bases, and 6 bases stayed unmatched. CDR3 DNA sequence: TGTGCCAGCAGCTCCAGGACAGGGCAAACTGAAGCTTTCTTT. This gives the protein CASSSRTGQTEAFF. The full variable domain, with the rest looked up from reference TRBV7-2 and TRBJ1-1, is GAGVSQSPSNKVTEKGKDVELRCDPISGHTALYWYRQSLGQGLEFLIYFQGNSAPDKSGLPSDRFSAERTGGSVSTLTIQRTQQEDSAVYLCASSSRTGQTEAFFGQGTRLTVV.

The V gene is TRBV6-5, the J gene TRBJ2-1; tentative D call: TRBD2 (6 bases). V lost 2 bases and J lost 5, with 13 bases in between. In germline, CDR1 is MNHEY, CDR2 SVGAGI. The length of the CDR3 is 15 residues. The CDR3 coding sequence is TGTGCCAGCAGTTACGTCGATAGCGGAGACAATGAGCAGTTCTTC. This gives the protein CASSYVDSGDNEQFF.

This chain links TRBV7-2 with TRBJ2-7; D perhaps matches TRBD2 (6 bases). The CDR3 extends over 14 amino acids. Trimming took 6 bases from V and 3 from J, leaving 15 bases between them. The V gene's germline CDR1 is SGHTA and CDR2 FQGNSA. CDR3 sequence reads: CASSRGSGIYEQYF. DNA of the CDR3: TGTGCCAGCAGTAGAGGTAGCGGTATCTACGAGCAGTACTTC.

This clone is large (0.1 to 1%) within its sample. The V call is TRBV5-1, the J call TRBJ1-5, with 9 nucleotides matching TRBD1. Germline values: CDR1 SGHRS, CDR2 YFSETQ. The CDR3 is made up of 14 amino acids. The V and J ends lost 3 bases and 7 bases, in that order; junction bases with no gene match: 5. The chain's CDR3 is CASSWGTGIQPQHF. The DNA for the CDR3 is TGCGCCAGCAGCTGGGGGACAGGGATCCAGCCCCAGCATTTT.